This T cell receptor (beta chain) emerged from a study of blood T cell repertoires in COVID-19. Assay: immunoSEQ multiplex PCR; the TCRdb copy retains only in-frame clones and omits some. This sample yields some 460,000 clones, of which approximately 90% are seen a single time; more than 4% belongs to the top ten. The germline V and J ends were trimmed by 8 bases and 5 bases, with 19 bases remaining between them. The CDR3 loop spans 13 amino acids. Germline V lookup: CDR1 SQVTM, CDR2 ANQGSEA. This chain connects TRBV29-1 to TRBJ2-7; TRBD1 might be the D (6 bases). Sequencing was done on a sample of peripheral blood. The sequence derives from a woman in her twenties or thirties with acute or convalescent COVID-19. CDR3 amino acids: CSSQQGIGNEQYF. CDR3 DNA sequence: TGCAGCTCGCAACAGGGCATTGGGAACGAGCAGTACTTC.